These T cell receptor beta chains were read from a single sample in a study of identical twins. Using its own MiXCR run on the 5' RACE reads, TCRdb lists one record per CDR3 protein. The table lists 1.5 million to 2 million distinct CDR3 sequences, around a third of them singletons. Specimen: cord blood. The receptor source for this set is a newborn girl in good health. Each CDR3 is given with its conserved first and last residue. A D gene is named only where the DNA matches it firmly. Clone size is given for some rows only: seen once, a few or many times, or a class if the clone is expanded.

clone_size d_call j_call v_call cdr3_aa cdr3_nt
few TRBD1 TRBJ1-2 TRBV7-2 CASSQNSGHTGGYYGYTF TGTGCCAGCAGCCAAAATAGTGGCCACACAGGGGGATACTATGGCTACACCTTC
. . TRBJ2-5 TRBV30 CAWSRLAHETQYF TGTGCCTGGAGTAGGCTAGCGCACGAGACCCAGTACTTC
few TRBD1 TRBJ2-7 TRBV7-9 CASSLGQGTGYEQYF TGTGCCAGCAGCTTGGGACAGGGAACGGGATACGAGCAGTACTTC
few . TRBJ1-4 TRBV27 CATSKAGDEKLFF TGTGCCACCTCCAAGGCCGGGGATGAAAAACTGTTTTTT
few . TRBJ2-5 TRBV4-1 CASSQEWPGKETQYF TGCGCCAGCAGCCAAGAATGGCCAGGGAAAGAGACCCAGTACTTC
. . TRBJ2-3 TRBV4-1 CASSQNTGDTQYF TGCGCCAGCAGCCAAAACACCGGAGATACGCAGTATTTT
. TRBD1 TRBJ2-1 TRBV11-1 CASSLRTGRYNEQFF TGTGCCAGCAGCTTACGGACAGGGCGCTACAATGAGCAGTTCTTC
few TRBD2 TRBJ2-1 TRBV20-1 CSASIPTSGIYNEQFF TGCAGTGCCTCTATACCGACTAGCGGGATTTACAATGAGCAGTTCTTC
once . TRBJ2-7 TRBV3-1 CASSPSGVGAGEQYF TGTGCCAGCAGCCCCAGTGGCGTCGGGGCTGGTGAGCAGTACTTC
. TRBD2 TRBJ2-7 TRBV7-2 CASSLAWTLSGTTSYEQYF TGTGCCAGCAGCTTAGCGTGGACACTCTCCGGGACTACCTCCTACGAGCAGTACTTC
. . TRBJ1-5 TRBV6-1 CASKRPGQGPQHF TGTGCCAGCAAACGGCCAGGCCAGGGGCCCCAGCATTTT
. . TRBJ2-3 TRBV20-1 CSARGVHTDTQYF TGCAGTGCAAGGGGTGTACACACAGATACGCAGTATTTT
few . TRBJ2-7 TRBV6-1 CASSRQYSYEQYF TGTGCCAGCAGTCGACAGTACTCCTACGAGCAGTACTTC
. . TRBJ1-2 TRBV2 CATNEGRGYTF TGTGCCACCAACGAGGGTCGCGGCTACACCTTC
. . TRBJ1-6 TRBV20-1 CSARDPGTLYSPLHF TGCAGTGCTAGAGATCCCGGCACCCTTTACTCACCCCTCCACTTT